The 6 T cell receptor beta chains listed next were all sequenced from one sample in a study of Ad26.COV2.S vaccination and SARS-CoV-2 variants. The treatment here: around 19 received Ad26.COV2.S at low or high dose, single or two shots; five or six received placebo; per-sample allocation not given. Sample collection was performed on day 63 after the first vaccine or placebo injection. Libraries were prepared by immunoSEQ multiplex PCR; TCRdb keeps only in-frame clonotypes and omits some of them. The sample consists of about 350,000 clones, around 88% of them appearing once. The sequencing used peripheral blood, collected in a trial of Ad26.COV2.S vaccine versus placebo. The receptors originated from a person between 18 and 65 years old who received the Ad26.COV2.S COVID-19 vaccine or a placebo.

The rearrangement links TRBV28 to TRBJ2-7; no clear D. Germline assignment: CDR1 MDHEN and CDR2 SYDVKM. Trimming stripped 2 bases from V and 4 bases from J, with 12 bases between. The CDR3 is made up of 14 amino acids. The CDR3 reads CASSLGWTDYEQYF. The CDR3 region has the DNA TGTGCCAGCAGTTTAGGGTGGACGGATTACGAGCAGTACTTC.

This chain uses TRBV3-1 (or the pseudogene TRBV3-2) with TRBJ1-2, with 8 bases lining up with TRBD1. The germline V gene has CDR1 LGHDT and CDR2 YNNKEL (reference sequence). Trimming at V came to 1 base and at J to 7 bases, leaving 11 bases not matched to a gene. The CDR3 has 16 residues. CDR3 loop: CASSQVAAGGSGGYTF. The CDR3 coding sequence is TGTGCCAGCAGCCAAGTGGCGGCAGGGGGCTCAGGTGGCTACACCTTC.

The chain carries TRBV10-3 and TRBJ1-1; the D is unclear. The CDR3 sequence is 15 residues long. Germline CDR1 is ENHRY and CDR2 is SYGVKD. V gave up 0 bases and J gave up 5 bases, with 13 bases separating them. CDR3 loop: CAISESPQGYTEAFF. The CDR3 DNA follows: TGTGCCATCAGTGAGTCACCCCAAGGGTATACTGAAGCTTTCTTT.

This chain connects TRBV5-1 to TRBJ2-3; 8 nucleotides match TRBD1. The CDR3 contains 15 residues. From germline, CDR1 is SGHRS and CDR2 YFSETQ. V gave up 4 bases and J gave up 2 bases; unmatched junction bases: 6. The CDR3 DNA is TGCGCCAGCAGCACGACAGGGGACGACACAGATACGCAGTATTTT. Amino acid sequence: CASSTTGDDTDTQYF. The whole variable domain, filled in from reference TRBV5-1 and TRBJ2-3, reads KAGVTQTPRYLIKTRGQQVTLSCSPISGHRSVSWYQQTPGQGLQFLFEYFSETQRNKGNFPGRFSGRQFSNSRSEMNVSTLELGDSALYLCASSTTGDDTDTQYFGPGTRLTVL.

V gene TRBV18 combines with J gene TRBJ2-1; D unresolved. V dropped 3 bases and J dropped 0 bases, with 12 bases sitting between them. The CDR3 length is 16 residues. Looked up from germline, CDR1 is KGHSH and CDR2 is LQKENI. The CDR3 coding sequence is TGTGCCAGCTCACCGCTCGCGGTTAGCTCCTACAATGAGCAGTTCTTC. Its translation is CASSPLAVSSYNEQFF. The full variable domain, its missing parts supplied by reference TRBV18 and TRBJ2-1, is NAGVMQNPRHLVRRRGQEARLRCSPMKGHSHVYWYRQLPEEGLKFMVYLQKENIIDESGMPKERFSAEFPKEGPSILRIQQVVRGDSAAYFCASSPLAVSSYNEQFFGPGTRLTVL.

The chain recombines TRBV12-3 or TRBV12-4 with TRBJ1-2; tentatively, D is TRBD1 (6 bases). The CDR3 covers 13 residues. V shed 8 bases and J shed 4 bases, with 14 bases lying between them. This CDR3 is CASGVGGFYGYTF. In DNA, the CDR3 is TGTGCCAGCGGAGTAGGGGGATTCTATGGCTACACCTTC.